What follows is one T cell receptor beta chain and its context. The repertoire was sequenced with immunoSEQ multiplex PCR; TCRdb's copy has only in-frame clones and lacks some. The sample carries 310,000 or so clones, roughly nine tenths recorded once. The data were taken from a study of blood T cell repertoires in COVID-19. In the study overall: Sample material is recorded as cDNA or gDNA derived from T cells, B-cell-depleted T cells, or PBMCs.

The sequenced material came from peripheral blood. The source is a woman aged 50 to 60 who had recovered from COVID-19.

The CDR3 region is CASSGLAGGHTGRAGELFF. The CDR3 DNA reads TGTGCCAGTAGCGGACTAGCGGGGGGGCATACGGGTCGAGCCGGGGAGCTGTTTTTT. This chain connects TRBV19 to TRBJ2-2; TRBD2 aligns across 15 bases. The V gene's germline CDR1 is LNHDA and CDR2 SQIVND (reference sequence). This CDR3 is built from 19 residues. The J segment lost 6 bases and the V segment lost 6 bases, leaving 14 bases of the junction unmatched.